This note documents a single T cell receptor beta chain sequence. One end of the junction fails to match germline, which may point to a read error. Germline V gene data show CDR1 as SEHNR and CDR2 as FQNEAQ (reference sequence). This CDR3 contains 14 residues. Sample-barcoded 5' priming and a J-beta primer mix drove a second PCR of roughly 6 to 12 cycles. One entry per CDR3 protein, called by TCRdb with MiXCR from the 5' RACE reads. Seen here are around 1,100,000 distinct CDR3 sequences, around two fifths observed once, and the top ten hold around 13%. This specimen comes from a study of blood T cells in healthy people across ages.

The sequence came from a man younger than 35 in good health. This chain links TRBV7-9 with TRBJ1-2; D ambiguous. Sample: blood. The CDR3 coding sequence is TGTGCCAGCGGCTTATATGGGGAAAACTATGGCTACACCTTC. This gives the protein CASGLYGENYGYTF.